This T cell receptor (beta chain) was captured by sequencing in a study of T cells after yellow fever vaccination. Study in general: SMART-Seq v4 Ultra Low Input prepared the low-cell-number fractions.

The TCR cDNA carried a universal primer site and UMIs from 5'RACE template switching. Via MiXCR, TCRdb re-called the 5' RACE reads, giving one row per CDR3 protein. The sample lists approximately 340,000 distinct CDR3 sequences; about 8.7% were seen once. Points from the study as a whole: Few clonotypes appeared in both CD4 and CD8 compartments.

There are many counts of this clonotype. Its antigen is still unknown. CDR1 and CDR2 (germline): SQVTM, ANQGSEA. The length of the CDR3 is 13 residues. Between the trimmed V and J ends, which lost 4 bases and 5 bases, there was a span of 13 bases. This rearrangement joins TRBV29-1 to TRBJ2-3; D is tentatively TRBD1 or TRBD2 (7 bases each). The sequencing used PBMCs, collected on the day of the first yellow fever vaccination. The TCR originated in a young man who received the YFV17D yellow fever vaccine. The DNA for the CDR3 is TGCAGCGTTGCAGGGGGGGCGGGAGATACGCAGTATTTT. Its protein is CSVAGGAGDTQYF.